The clone carrying this T cell receptor beta chain occurred a few times. Its antigen is still unknown. TCRdb re-analysed the RT-PCR reads in MiXCR, keeping a single row per CDR3 protein. The table shows hundreds of thousands of distinct CDR3 sequences, with less than 8% occurring only once. The record originates from a study of response to subunit inactivated influenza vaccine. General study points: Only a handful of new T cells, the authors suggested, are recruited with each seasonal influenza vaccination.

CDR1 is SEHNR and CDR2 is FQNEAQ in the germline V gene (reference sequence). This CDR3 contains 12 residues. Trimming removed 4 bases at V and 8 bases at J, with 9 bases between. This chain joins TRBV7-9 and TRBJ2-1; the D gene is possibly TRBD1 (5 bases). The sample in question was PBMCs from blood, obtained roughly 24 months after vaccination. The receptor comes from a man aged 50-75 years who received an inactivated influenza vaccine. This CDR3 is CASSSQGYEQFF. Here the CDR3 DNA reads TGTGCCAGCAGCTCTCAGGGTTATGAGCAGTTCTTC.